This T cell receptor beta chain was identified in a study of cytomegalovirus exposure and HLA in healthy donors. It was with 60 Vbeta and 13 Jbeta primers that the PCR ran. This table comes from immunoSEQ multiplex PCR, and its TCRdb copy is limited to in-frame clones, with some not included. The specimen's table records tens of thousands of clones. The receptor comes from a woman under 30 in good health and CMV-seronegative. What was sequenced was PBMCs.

DNA for the CDR3: TGTGCCAGCAGCACATCCGGGACAGGGACTAACTATGGCTACACCTTC. Translated: CASSTSGTGTNYGYTF. The V gene is TRBV12-1, the J gene TRBJ1-2; the D call in the table, TRBD1, was not verified against the DNA. TRBV12-1 is annotated as a pseudogene. The CDR3 is 16 residues long.